These 21 T cell receptor beta chains originate from one sample sequenced in a study of blood T cell repertoires in COVID-19. Only in-frame clones appear in the TCRdb table, and some are missing; sequencing was by immunoSEQ multiplex PCR. The sample shows some 150,000 clones, around 84% of them seen only once. Source material: peripheral blood. The receptors here all came from a man aged 65-85 years with acute or convalescent COVID-19.

This clone was detected only once. The chain employs TRBV4-1 and TRBJ1-2; TRBD1 matches at 7 bases. V shed 2 bases and J 0 bases; nucleotides not matched to a gene: 9. There are 17 residues in the CDR3. Looked up from germline, CDR1 is MGHRA and CDR2 is YSYEKL. CDR3: CASSQILRDRANYGYTF. CDR3 DNA: TGCGCCAGCAGCCAAATCCTCCGGGACAGAGCTAACTATGGCTACACCTTC.

J is TRBJ2-7 and V is TRBV7-9, with 9 bases lining up with TRBD2. Germline CDR1 SEHNR, CDR2 FQNEAQ (reference sequence). The length of the CDR3 is 15 residues. J was trimmed by 2 bases and V by 5 bases; bases with no gene match: 7. This chain's CDR3 is CASSPRGGGAYEQYF. The CDR3 bases are TGTGCCAGCAGCCCACGGGGCGGGGGGGCCTACGAGCAGTACTTC.

The J gene is TRBJ2-2, the V gene TRBV19; TRBD1 might be the D (5 bases). Germline V gives CDR1 LNHDA, CDR2 SQIVND (reference sequence). CDR3 length: 14 amino acids. Deletions cut 3 bases from V and 6 bases from J, with 11 bases between. CDR3 nucleotide sequence: TGTGCCAGTAGTATCCTCTTAGGGGCCGGGGAGCTGTTTTTT. Amino acid sequence: CASSILLGAGELFF.

V gene TRBV5-5 combines with J gene TRBJ2-7; a weak D match, TRBD1 (6 bases). V gave up 4 bases and J gave up 3 bases, with 8 bases separating them. The CDR3 is 12 residues long. CDR1 and CDR2 from the germline V gene are SGHKS and YYEKEE (reference sequence). The CDR3 sequence: CASSRQDYEQYF. CDR3 nucleotides: TGTGCCAGCAGCCGACAGGACTACGAGCAGTACTTC.

The chain couples TRBV15 to TRBJ1-5; D call uncertain. Germline V gene sequence: CDR1 LNHNV, CDR2 YYDKDF (reference sequence). Deletions cut 0 bases from V and 7 bases from J, with 10 bases between. The length of the CDR3 is 14 residues. DNA of the CDR3: TGTGCCACCAGCAGAGATTGGGCCCAGCAGCCCCAGCATTTT. Translation: CATSRDWAQQPQHF.

This chain links TRBV5-4 with TRBJ2-5; weak D call: TRBD2 (5 bases). The V gene lost 4 bases and the J gene lost 5 bases, with 24 bases spanning the gap. The CDR3 is 17 amino acids. Germline CDR1 SGHNT, CDR2 YYREEE (reference sequence). The chain's CDR3 is CASSPTAGSDGRETQYF. CDR3 coding DNA: TGTGCCAGCAGCCCTACCGCGGGCTCGGATGGGCGGGAGACCCAGTACTTC.

The sample holds a few counts of this clone. The chain links TRBV27 to TRBJ1-2; 10 nucleotides line up with TRBD1. V shed 6 bases and J 6 bases; nucleotides not matched to a gene: 10. Germline V lookup: CDR1 MNHEY, CDR2 SMNVEV (reference sequence). The CDR3 loop spans 15 amino acids. The CDR3 DNA sequence: TGTGCCAGCAGCCCCCTTTGGGACAGGGGCCATGGCTACACCTTC. The encoded protein is CASSPLWDRGHGYTF.

This chain connects TRBV24-1 to TRBJ2-2, with 7 nucleotides matching TRBD1. CDR1 is KGHDR, CDR2 SFDVKD, per germline. The length of the CDR3 is 14 residues. Germline trimming cut 6 bases from V and 7 bases from J; bases unmatched to any gene: 7. This chain's CDR3 is CATSRTGASGELFF. CDR3 nucleotides: TGTGCCACCAGTCGTACAGGGGCCAGCGGGGAGCTGTTTTTT.

As to this clone: This specimen includes other DNA sequences encoding the same CDR3. J is TRBJ2-3 and V is TRBV5-4, with D unclear. Germline values: CDR1 SGHNT, CDR2 YYREEE (reference sequence). Trimming pared 0 bases from V and 4 bases from J, leaving 3 bases between. The CDR3 runs 12 residues. As DNA, the CDR3 is TGTGCCAGCAGCTTGGGCGCAGATACGCAGTATTTT. It yields the protein CASSLGADTQYF.

The chain employs TRBV27 and TRBJ1-2; 8 bases are shared with TRBD1. Germline-derived CDR1 and CDR2 are MNHEY and SMNVEV (reference sequence). J lost 4 bases, V lost 5 bases, and 15 bases had no gene match. This CDR3 has 17 residues. In DNA form, the CDR3 reads TGTGCCAGCAGTCGTCGGACAGGGCGCGATCCGCGCTATGGCTACACCTTC. As protein: CASSRRTGRDPRYGYTF.

The table lists this clone with a count of one. V is TRBV27 and J is TRBJ2-3; 10 positions match TRBD2. V trimming: 3 bases; J trimming: 2 bases; junction bases outside the gene matches: 8. The germline gives CDR1 MNHEY, CDR2 SMNVEV (reference sequence). The CDR3 is made up of 17 amino acids. CDR3 DNA: TGTGCCAGCAGTTTTGGTCTTCTAGCGGGAGCCACAGATACGCAGTATTTT. Translating gives CASSFGLLAGATDTQYF.

The J gene is TRBJ2-5, the V gene TRBV7-3, with 8 nucleotides matching TRBD2. This CDR3 region has 15 residues. Germline V CDR1 and CDR2: SGHTA, FQGTGA. V lost 3 bases to trimming and J lost 5 bases; unmatched junction nucleotides: 8. Written as DNA, the CDR3 is TGTGCCAGCAGCTTTACTAGCGGACCGTTTGAGACCCAGTACTTC. Translation gives CASSFTSGPFETQYF.

The genes are TRBV11-2 and TRBJ2-7, with TRBD1 matching 8 bases. This CDR3 has 13 amino acids. The germline V gene has CDR1 SGHAT and CDR2 FQNNGV. V gave up 0 bases and J gave up 12 bases; unmatched junction bases: 7. The CDR3 bases are TGTGCCAGCAGCTTAGATCCCGGACAGGGTTCGTACTTC. Its protein is CASSLDPGQGSYF. Drawing the rest from reference TRBV11-2 and TRBJ2-7, the complete variable domain is EAGVAQSPRYKIIEKRQSVAFWCNPISGHATLYWYQQILGQGPKLLIQFQNNGVVDDSQLPKDRFSAERLKGVDSTLKIQPAKLEDSAVYLCASSLDPGQGSYFGPGTRLTVT.

The J gene is TRBJ1-5, the V gene TRBV18, with TRBD1 matching 8 bases. The CDR3 is 13 amino acids. Per germline, CDR1 KGHSH and CDR2 LQKENI. Germline trimming cut 3 bases from V and 9 bases from J; bases unmatched to any gene: 4. The CDR3, as DNA: TGTGCCAGCTCACCTGGACAGGGAGGGCCCCAGCATTTT. Protein product: CASSPGQGGPQHF. Complete variable domain (other parts from reference TRBV18 and TRBJ1-5): NAGVMQNPRHLVRRRGQEARLRCSPMKGHSHVYWYRQLPEEGLKFMVYLQKENIIDESGMPKERFSAEFPKEGPSILRIQQVVRGDSAAYFCASSPGQGGPQHFGDGTRLSIL.

The rearrangement links TRBV10-3 to TRBJ1-3, with D maybe TRBD1 (6 bases). V shed 6 bases and J shed 0 bases, with 9 bases lying between them. Germline CDR1 is ENHRY and CDR2 is SYGVKD. The CDR3 covers 14 residues. As DNA, the CDR3 is TGTGCCATCAGGATGGGGGCCTCTGGAAACACCATATATTTT. This sequence encodes CAIRMGASGNTIYF.

V usage is TRBV7-9 and J usage is TRBJ2-7; 14 bases are shared with TRBD2. The V and J ends lost 4 bases and 0 bases, in that order; junction bases with no gene match: 11. Per germline, CDR1 SEHNR and CDR2 FQNEAQ (reference sequence). This CDR3 is 19 amino acids long. The CDR3 reads CASSSRPGLAGDPSYEQYF. CDR3 sequence (DNA): TGTGCCAGCAGCTCCCGACCGGGACTAGCGGGAGACCCCTCCTACGAGCAGTACTTC.

The chain combines TRBV19 with TRBJ1-5; a weak D match, TRBD1 (6 bases). V was pared by 6 bases and J by 4 bases, with 10 bases between. There are 13 residues in the CDR3. CDR1 and CDR2 (germline): LNHDA, SQIVND (reference sequence). CDR3 sequence: CASRDQGNQPQHF. The CDR3 bases are TGTGCCAGTAGGGACCAGGGGAATCAGCCCCAGCATTTT.

The chain carries TRBV6-6 and TRBJ2-7; 8 nucleotides agree with TRBD1. J was trimmed by 2 bases and V by 2 bases; bases with no gene match: 8. This CDR3 has 16 amino acids. Germline V lookup: CDR1 MNHNY, CDR2 SVGAGI (reference sequence). The CDR3 coding sequence is TGTGCCAGCAGTTACCACGACAGGGGCGGTACCTACGAGCAGTACTTC. It specifies CASSYHDRGGTYEQYF.

The chain joins TRBV3-1 (or the pseudogene TRBV3-2) to TRBJ1-4; weak D call: TRBD1 (6 bases). Germline V CDR1 and CDR2: LGHDT, YNNKEL (reference sequence). V lost 0 bases to trimming and J lost 3 bases, with 8 bases between them. The CDR3 totals 15 residues. CDR3 sequence (DNA): TGTGCCAGCAGCCAAGACAGGGGCCCTAATGAAAAACTGTTTTTT. Translation gives CASSQDRGPNEKLFF.

This clone showed up just once. The chain couples TRBV7-3 to TRBJ1-1, with 7 nucleotides matching TRBD1. The germline gives CDR1 SGHTA, CDR2 FQGTGA. The V gene end was trimmed by 0 bases and the J gene end by 0 bases; junction bases not matched to a gene: 4. This CDR3 region has 16 residues. CDR3 coding DNA: TGTGCCAGCAGCTTAACGCCGGGACAGATGAACACTGAAGCTTTCTTT. It encodes CASSLTPGQMNTEAFF.

This chain joins TRBV6-5 and TRBJ2-6, with D tentatively TRBD1 (5 bases). V was clipped by 4 bases and J by 2 bases, with 9 bases between them. CDR1 and CDR2 (germline): MNHEY, SVGAGI. The CDR3 runs 15 residues. The DNA of the CDR3 is TGTGCCAGCAGTTCCCAGGGCGCTGGGGCCAACGTCCTGACTTTC. Encoded protein: CASSSQGAGANVLTF.